This T cell receptor (beta chain) is drawn from a study of CD8 T cells in ankylosing spondylitis. Regarding the study as a whole: Some motif variants were previously reported in reactive arthritis synovial fluid and blood. Eight highly homologous variants formed a TCR beta motif that appeared characteristic of ankylosing spondylitis blood. The disease-linked clones had a CD8+ phenotype and low blood frequencies.

The CDR3 has 18 amino acids. V lost 4 bases and J lost 0; bases outside the gene matches: 11. TCRdb processed the 5' RACE reads anew with MiXCR; each CDR3 protein has one entry. The sample lists fewer than 200,000 distinct CDR3 sequences, 15% to 20% occurring once. This clonotype occurred many times. Its antigen is not identified. This sequence joins TRBV12-3 or TRBV12-4 and TRBJ2-4, with 8 bases aligning to TRBD1. The TCR sequence derives from a male donor under 30 with ankylosing spondylitis or in good health (not recorded which). Sequencing input: blood, either unsorted or a sorted T cell fraction (not recorded which). DNA of the CDR3: TGTGCCAGCAGTTCCGCAGGGGGCTTTGGTTTAGCCAAAAACATTCAGTACTTC. This gives the protein CASSSAGGFGLAKNIQYF.